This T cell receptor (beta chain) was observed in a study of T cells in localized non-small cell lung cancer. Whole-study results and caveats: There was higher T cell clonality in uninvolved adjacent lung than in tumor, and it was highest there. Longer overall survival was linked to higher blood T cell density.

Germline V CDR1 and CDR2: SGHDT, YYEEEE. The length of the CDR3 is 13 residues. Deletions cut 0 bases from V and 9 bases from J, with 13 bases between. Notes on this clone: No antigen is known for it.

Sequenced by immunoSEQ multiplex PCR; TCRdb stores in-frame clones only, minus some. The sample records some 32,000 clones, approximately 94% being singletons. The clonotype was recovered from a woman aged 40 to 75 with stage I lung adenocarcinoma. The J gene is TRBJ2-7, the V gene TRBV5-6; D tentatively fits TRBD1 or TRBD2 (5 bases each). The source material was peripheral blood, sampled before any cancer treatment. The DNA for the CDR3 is TGTGCCAGCAGCTTGGTGTCCCGGGGCCCGCAGTACTTC. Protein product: CASSLVSRGPQYF.